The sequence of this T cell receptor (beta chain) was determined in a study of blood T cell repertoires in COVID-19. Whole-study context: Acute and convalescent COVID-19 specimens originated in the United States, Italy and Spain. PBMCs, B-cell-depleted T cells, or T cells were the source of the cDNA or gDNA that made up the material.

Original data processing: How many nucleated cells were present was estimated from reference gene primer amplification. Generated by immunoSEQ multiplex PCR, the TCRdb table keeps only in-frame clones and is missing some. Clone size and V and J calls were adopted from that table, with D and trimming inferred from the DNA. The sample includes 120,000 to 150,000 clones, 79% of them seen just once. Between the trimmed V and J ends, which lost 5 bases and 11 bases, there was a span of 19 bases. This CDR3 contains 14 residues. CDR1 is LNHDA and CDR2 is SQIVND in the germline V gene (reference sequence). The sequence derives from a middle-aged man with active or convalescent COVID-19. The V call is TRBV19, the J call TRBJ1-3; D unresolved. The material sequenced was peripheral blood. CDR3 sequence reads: CASSLQDSRKAIYF. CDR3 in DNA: TGTGCCAGTAGTCTACAAGACTCGCGAAAAGCCATATATTTT.